The rows below give T cell receptor beta chains drawn from one sample of a study of identical twins. MiXCR, applied by TCRdb to the 5' RACE reads, yields one record per CDR3 protein. Altogether 130,000 to 150,000 distinct CDR3 sequences are present, 3% to 4% being singletons, with the ten largest covering 8.1%. The sequenced sample was memory T cells sorted from blood. These receptors all stem from a man between 18 and 35 years old in good health. The CDR3 runs from the conserved cysteine through the conserved F or W. D genes are given only for firm matches. Clone size is shown for a subset of rows, as once, few, many or a class of expanded clone.

D	length	size	V	J	CDR3	DNA
-	18	many	TRBV20-1	TRBJ1-6	CSARVGIRGSHYNSPLHF	TGCAGTGCTAGAGTAGGAATCCGGGGATCTCACTATAATTCACCCCTCCACTTT
-	15	many	TRBV7-9	TRBJ2-2	CASSPRSVNTGELFF	TGTGCCAGCAGCCCCCGGTCAGTGAACACCGGGGAGCTGTTTTTT
-	15	few	TRBV12-3/TRBV12-4	TRBJ2-2	CASSPFRLNTGELFF	TGTGCCAGCAGTCCATTTAGGTTGAACACCGGGGAGCTGTTTTTT
TRBD2	18	many	TRBV11-1	TRBJ2-1	CASSTPVGLAGAYNEQFF	TGTGCCAGCAGCACCCCTGTGGGACTAGCGGGAGCGTACAATGAGCAGTTCTTC
TRBD2	16	many	TRBV9	TRBJ2-1	CASTPGGISSYNEQFF	TGTGCCAGCACCCCGGGGGGGATTAGCTCCTACAATGAGCAGTTCTTC
TRBD2	17	-	TRBV18	TRBJ2-1	CASSLQSLAGGEVVQFF	TGTGCCAGCTCACTACAATCCCTAGCGGGAGGGGAAGTTGTGCAGTTCTTC
TRBD1	16	many	TRBV7-9	TRBJ2-6	CASSIGQGTGANVLTF	TGTGCCAGCAGCATCGGACAGGGGACTGGGGCCAACGTCCTGACTTTC
-	12	many	TRBV20-1	TRBJ2-3	CSARTGTDTQYF	TGCAGTGCTAGGACGGGCACAGATACGCAGTATTTT
-	14	many	TRBV12-3/TRBV12-4	TRBJ2-1	CASSTDPGRNEQFF	TGTGCCAGCAGCACGGACCCGGGGAGGAATGAGCAGTTCTTC
TRBD2	15	many	TRBV5-1	TRBJ2-1	CASSLGSGSGDEQFF	TGCGCCAGCAGCTTGGGGAGCGGGAGTGGCGATGAGCAGTTCTTC
-	13	many	TRBV20-1	TRBJ1-5	CSAQARGNQPQHF	TGCAGTGCTCAAGCCAGGGGCAATCAGCCCCAGCATTTT
-	14	-	TRBV14	TRBJ1-2	CASSPREGDYGYTF	TGTGCCAGCAGCCCAAGGGAAGGGGACTATGGCTACACCTTC
TRBD1	15	many	TRBV12-3/TRBV12-4	TRBJ2-5	CASSSAGGIGETQYF	TGTGCCAGCAGTTCCGCAGGGGGCATAGGGGAGACCCAGTACTTC
TRBD1	12	many	TRBV2	TRBJ2-3	CASTGGLDTQYF	TGTGCCAGTACAGGGGGACTGGATACGCAGTATTTT
TRBD2	17	many	TRBV10-3	TRBJ2-4	CAISAIAGGPTKNIQYF	TGTGCCATCAGTGCAATAGCGGGAGGGCCGACCAAAAACATTCAGTACTTC
-	13	many	TRBV27	TRBJ1-1	CASRGIGDTEAFF	TGTGCCAGCAGGGGGATAGGGGACACTGAAGCTTTCTTT
-	11	-	TRBV11-3	TRBJ2-1	CASSWQNEQFF	TGTGCCAGCAGCTGGCAAAATGAGCAGTTCTTC
-	15	many	TRBV7-2	TRBJ1-2	CASSWGLDSAYGYTF	TGTGCCAGCAGCTGGGGCCTAGACAGCGCCTATGGCTACACCTTC
-	12	many	TRBV12-3/TRBV12-4	TRBJ1-1	CASQMANTEAFF	TGTGCCAGCCAGATGGCGAACACTGAAGCTTTCTTT
TRBD2	15	many	TRBV10-3	TRBJ2-1	CASRTSGGSYNEQFF	TGTGCCTCAAGGACTAGCGGGGGATCCTACAATGAGCAGTTCTTC
-	13	many	TRBV7-3	TRBJ2-5	CASSPQGRETQYF	TGTGCCAGCAGCCCACAGGGAAGGGAGACCCAGTACTTC
-	13	few	TRBV7-3	TRBJ2-1	CASSSALMGEQFF	TGTGCCAGCAGCTCCGCCTTAATGGGTGAGCAGTTCTTC
TRBD2	18	few	TRBV10-1	TRBJ2-2	CASSVPGLAGGNTGELFF	TGCGCCAGCAGTGTCCCGGGACTAGCGGGAGGTAACACCGGGGAGCTGTTTTTT
TRBD2	16	many	TRBV10-3	TRBJ2-7	CAISEGGGPSSYEQYF	TGTGCCATCAGTGAGGGGGGAGGGCCCTCCTCCTACGAGCAGTACTTC
-	13	many	TRBV20-1	TRBJ2-3	CSAVGPSTDTQYF	TGCAGTGCCGTGGGGCCCTCCACAGATACGCAGTATTTT
-	12	few	TRBV5-5	TRBJ2-3	CASTRAPDTQYF	TGTGCCAGCACCAGGGCCCCAGATACGCAGTATTTT
-	12	many	TRBV27	TRBJ2-1	CASSLPGAEQFF	TGTGCCAGCAGCCTCCCAGGCGCTGAGCAGTTCTTC
TRBD2	16	many	TRBV20-1	TRBJ2-3	CSVVAGGPRGTDTQYF	TGCAGTGTCGTAGCGGGAGGGCCAAGGGGCACAGATACGCAGTATTTT
-	14	many	TRBV6-1	TRBJ1-2	CASSPPGPEYGYTF	TGTGCCAGCAGCCCACCGGGCCCGGAATATGGCTACACCTTC
-	13	few	TRBV12-3/TRBV12-4	TRBJ2-1	CASRGDNYNEQFF	TGTGCCAGCAGGGGGGACAACTACAATGAGCAGTTCTTC